One and the same sample provided the 18 T cell receptor beta chains below, sequenced in a study of T cell responses to AZD1222 COVID-19 vaccine. Measured with immunoSEQ multiplex PCR; TCRdb has only the in-frame clones, and not every one. The sample has roughly 150,000 clones; less than 95% are singletons. The sequencing here drew on peripheral blood, taken on day 0 of AZD1222 vaccination. These receptors were taken from an adult in good health.

The chain is built from TRBV4-3 and TRBJ1-2, with D uncertain. Germline V gene sequence: CDR1 LGHNA, CDR2 YSLEER. Between the trimmed V and J ends, which lost 0 bases and 2 bases, there was a span of 13 bases. This CDR3 contains 16 residues. The CDR3 here is CASSQEILRPNYGYTF. CDR3 coding DNA: TGCGCCAGCAGCCAAGAGATCCTCCGGCCGAACTATGGCTACACCTTC.

The chain is built from TRBV6-2 or TRBV6-3 and TRBJ1-1; D is ambiguous. The CDR3 sequence is 14 residues long. Trimming pared 0 bases from V and 1 base from J, leaving 6 bases between. Germline V lookup: CDR1 MNHEY, CDR2 SVGEGT. The CDR3 region is CASSYSEGNTEAFF. The CDR3 nucleotides read TGTGCCAGCAGTTACTCAGAAGGGAACACTGAAGCTTTCTTT.

The CDR3 here is CASSQVRGVGQQFF. The CDR3 DNA follows: TGCGCCAGCAGCCAAGTACGGGGGGTTGGACAGCAGTTCTTC. The J gene is TRBJ2-1, the V gene TRBV4-3; 7 positions match TRBD2. This CDR3 contains 14 residues. V was pared by 1 base and J by 11 bases, with 8 bases of the junction left unmatched. CDR1 is LGHNA, CDR2 YSLEER, per germline.

This clone was seen a few times. The genes are TRBV11-2 and TRBJ2-7; tentatively, D is TRBD1 (5 bases). V lost 1 base to trimming and J lost 0 bases, with 10 bases between them. This CDR3 spans 15 amino acids. Germline V gene sequence: CDR1 SGHAT, CDR2 FQNNGV. CDR3 loop: CASSLALDNSYEQYF. DNA of the CDR3: TGTGCCAGCAGCTTAGCTCTGGACAACTCCTACGAGCAGTACTTC.

J is TRBJ2-2 and V is TRBV11-2; D is unresolved. Trimming pared 5 bases from V and 4 bases from J, leaving 11 bases between. The germline V gene has CDR1 SGHAT and CDR2 FQNNGV. The CDR3 consists of 14 residues. The CDR3 nucleotides are TGTGCCAGCAGCCGCGATTTCGGCACCGGGGAGCTGTTTTTT. Translating gives CASSRDFGTGELFF.

The chain couples TRBV7-6 to TRBJ1-3; 10 bases line up with TRBD1. The CDR3 covers 19 residues. Per the germline V gene, CDR1 is SGHVS and CDR2 is FNYEAQ. V lost 5 bases to trimming and J lost 1 base; unmatched junction nucleotides: 14. The CDR3 nucleotides read TGTGCCAGCAGCCATCCTGGTTCCGGGACAGGGGATTCTGGAAACACCATATATTTT. This encodes CASSHPGSGTGDSGNTIYF.

The chain uses TRBV27 and TRBJ1-1; tentative D call: TRBD1 (6 bases). From germline, CDR1 is MNHEY and CDR2 SMNVEV (reference sequence). This CDR3 has 15 amino acids. The V end was cut by 0 bases, the J end by 4 bases, with 12 bases between. CDR3 residues: CASSLSAGVTTEAFF. DNA for the CDR3: TGTGCCAGCAGTTTATCGGCAGGGGTTACCACTGAAGCTTTCTTT.

The chain combines TRBV19 with TRBJ2-1; 7 bases fit TRBD1. V lost 1 base and J lost 4; bases outside the gene matches: 10. The V gene's germline CDR1 is LNHDA and CDR2 SQIVND (reference sequence). The CDR3 covers 17 residues. The CDR3 spells CASSIVQQGILYNEQFF. The DNA for the CDR3 is TGTGCCAGTAGTATAGTCCAACAGGGGATTTTGTACAATGAGCAGTTCTTC. Full variable domain (missing parts from reference TRBV19 and TRBJ2-1): DGGITQSPKYLFRKEGQNVTLSCEQNLNHDAMYWYRQDPGQGLRLIYYSQIVNDFQKGDIAEGYSVSREKKESFPLTVTSAQKNPTAFYLCASSIVQQGILYNEQFFGPGTRLTVL.

The chain has TRBV7-3 and TRBJ1-1, with D tentatively TRBD1 (5 bases). The germline V gene encodes CDR1 SGHTA and CDR2 FQGTGA. V shed 2 bases and J shed 0 bases, with 10 bases lying between them. CDR3 length equals 15 residues. The CDR3 DNA sequence: TGTGCCAGCAGCTTAGATGGGGGGATGAACACTGAAGCTTTCTTT. It yields the protein CASSLDGGMNTEAFF.

This clone has only a few counts. The chain uses TRBV6-2 or TRBV6-3 and TRBJ1-6; D might be TRBD1 (5 bases). Germline V CDR1 and CDR2: MNHEY, SVGEGT. Trimming cost V 4 bases and J 7 bases, with 11 bases left between them. The CDR3 is 14 amino acids. The CDR3 nucleotides are TGTGCCAGCAGTTCGGCAGGGTGGAATTCACCCCTCCACTTT. Translating gives CASSSAGWNSPLHF.

This clone appeared a single time. The J gene is TRBJ2-7, the V gene TRBV6-5, with 7 bases aligning to TRBD1. The V gene's germline CDR1 is MNHEY and CDR2 SVGAGI. This CDR3 is 15 amino acids long. The J segment lost 0 bases and the V segment lost 6 bases, leaving 8 bases of the junction unmatched. This CDR3 is CASRPRQGVSYEQYF. Here the CDR3 DNA reads TGTGCCAGCAGACCCAGACAGGGTGTCTCCTACGAGCAGTACTTC.

The gene calls are TRBV19 and TRBJ2-4, with TRBD2 identical over 7 bases. This CDR3 is built from 14 residues. CDR1 is LNHDA and CDR2 is SQIVND in the germline V gene (reference sequence). The V gene end was trimmed by 3 bases and the J gene end by 8 bases; junction bases not matched to a gene: 7. CDR3 region: CASSMGGNLDIQYF. CDR3 nucleotide sequence: TGTGCCAGTAGTATGGGGGGGAACCTGGACATTCAGTACTTC.

The chain joins TRBV9 to TRBJ1-2, with TRBD1 matching over 10 bases. CDR1 and CDR2 from the germline V gene are SGDLS and YYNGEE. The ends lost 4 bases at V and 5 bases at J; junction bases unmatched: 14. This CDR3 comprises 17 residues. CDR3 DNA sequence: TGTGCCAGCAGCCCACGGACAGGGGGAGGGGGCGGTTATGGCTACACCTTC. Translation gives CASSPRTGGGGGYGYTF.

The rearrangement links TRBV3-1 (or the pseudogene TRBV3-2) to TRBJ2-7, with D unresolved. The CDR3 runs to 13 residues. Germline assignment: CDR1 LGHDT and CDR2 YNNKEL (reference sequence). The V gene lost 1 base and the J gene lost 3 bases, with 7 bases spanning the gap. CDR3 sequence reads: CASSQGTSYEQYF. In DNA, the CDR3 is TGTGCCAGCAGCCAAGGGACCAGCTACGAGCAGTACTTC.

The chain uses TRBV28 and TRBJ2-6, with a possible D match to TRBD1 (6 bases). Trimming stripped 4 bases from V and 0 bases from J, with 13 bases between. Germline V gene lookup returns CDR1 MDHEN and CDR2 SYDVKM. There are 17 residues in the CDR3. The CDR3 region is CASSSAGVSSGANVLTF. Here the CDR3 DNA reads TGTGCCAGCAGTTCGGCAGGGGTAAGCTCTGGGGCCAACGTCCTGACTTTC.

The chain joins TRBV20-1 to TRBJ2-7; D is ambiguous. CDR1 and CDR2 (germline): DFQATT, SNEGSKA (reference sequence). This CDR3 spans 15 amino acids. V was pared by 3 bases and J by 5 bases, with 20 bases between. This CDR3 is CSASDGAARLDEQYF. Written as DNA, the CDR3 is TGCAGTGCTAGTGATGGCGCGGCCAGACTCGACGAGCAGTACTTC.

Only one count was recorded for this clone. The chain employs TRBV19 and TRBJ2-6; the D is unclear. Trimming removed 7 bases at V and 4 bases at J, with 8 bases between. The CDR3 runs 13 residues. Germline CDR1 reads LNHDA; CDR2 reads SQIVND (reference sequence). CDR3 in DNA: TGTGCCAGTACCTTCGCGGGGGCCAACGTCCTGACTTTC. It specifies CASTFAGANVLTF.

The chain is built from TRBV30 and TRBJ1-5; D may be TRBD1 (5 bases). The V gene lost 1 base and the J gene lost 4 bases, with 8 bases spanning the gap. The germline V gene encodes CDR1 GTSNPN and CDR2 SVGIG (reference sequence). The length of the CDR3 is 13 residues. CDR3 loop: CAWSGGENQPQHF. As DNA, the CDR3 is TGTGCCTGGAGTGGGGGGGAAAATCAGCCCCAGCATTTT.